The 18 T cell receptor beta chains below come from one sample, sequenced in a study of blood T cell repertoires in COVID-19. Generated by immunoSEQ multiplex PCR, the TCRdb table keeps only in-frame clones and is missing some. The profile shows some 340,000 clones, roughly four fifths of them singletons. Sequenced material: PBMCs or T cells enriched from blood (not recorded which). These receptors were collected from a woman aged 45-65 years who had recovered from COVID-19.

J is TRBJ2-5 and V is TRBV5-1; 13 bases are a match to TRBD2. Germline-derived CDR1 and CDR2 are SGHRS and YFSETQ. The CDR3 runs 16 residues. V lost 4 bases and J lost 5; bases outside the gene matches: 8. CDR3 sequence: CASSSGLAGVQETQYF. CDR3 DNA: TGCGCCAGCAGCAGTGGACTAGCGGGAGTCCAGGAGACCCAGTACTTC.

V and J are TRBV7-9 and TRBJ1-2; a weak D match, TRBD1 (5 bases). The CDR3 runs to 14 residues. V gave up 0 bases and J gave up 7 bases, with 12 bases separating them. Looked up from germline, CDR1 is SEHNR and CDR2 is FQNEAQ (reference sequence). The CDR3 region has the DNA TGTGCCAGCAGCTTAGCAGGGGTTTTTAGTGGCTACACCTTC. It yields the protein CASSLAGVFSGYTF.

CDR3 sequence: CASSPGADTQYF. In nucleotides, the CDR3 is TGTGCCAGCAGCCCCGGGGCAGATACGCAGTATTTT. V gene TRBV3-1 (or the pseudogene TRBV3-2) combines with J gene TRBJ2-3; D is perhaps TRBD2 (5 bases). The germline gives CDR1 LGHDT, CDR2 YNNKEL (reference sequence). The CDR3 is 12 residues long. Trimming stripped 4 bases from V and 4 bases from J, with 6 bases between.

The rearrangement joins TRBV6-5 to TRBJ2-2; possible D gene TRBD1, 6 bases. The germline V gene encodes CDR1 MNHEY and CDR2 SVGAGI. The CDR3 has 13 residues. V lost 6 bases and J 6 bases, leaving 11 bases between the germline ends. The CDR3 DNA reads TGTGCCAGCAGACAACAGGGATCCGGGGAGCTGTTTTTT. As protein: CASRQQGSGELFF.

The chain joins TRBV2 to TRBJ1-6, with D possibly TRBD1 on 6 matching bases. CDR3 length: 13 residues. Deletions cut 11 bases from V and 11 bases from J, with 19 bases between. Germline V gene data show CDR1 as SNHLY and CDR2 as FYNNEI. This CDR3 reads CAFSGGRVTPLHF. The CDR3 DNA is TGTGCCTTCAGCGGGGGGCGAGTTACACCCCTCCACTTT.

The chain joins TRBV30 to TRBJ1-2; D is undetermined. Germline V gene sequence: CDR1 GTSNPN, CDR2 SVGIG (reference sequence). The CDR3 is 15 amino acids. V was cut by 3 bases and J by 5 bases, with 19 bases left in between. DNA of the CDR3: TGTGCCTGGAGCGCTCGAACTGGACTTTCATATGGCTACACCTTC. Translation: CAWSARTGLSYGYTF.

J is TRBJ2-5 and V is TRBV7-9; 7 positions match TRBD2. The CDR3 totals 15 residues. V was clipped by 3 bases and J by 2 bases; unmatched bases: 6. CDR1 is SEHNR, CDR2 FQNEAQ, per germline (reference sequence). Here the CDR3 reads CASSFEGGYQETQYF. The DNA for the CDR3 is TGTGCCAGCAGCTTTGAGGGAGGGTATCAAGAGACCCAGTACTTC.

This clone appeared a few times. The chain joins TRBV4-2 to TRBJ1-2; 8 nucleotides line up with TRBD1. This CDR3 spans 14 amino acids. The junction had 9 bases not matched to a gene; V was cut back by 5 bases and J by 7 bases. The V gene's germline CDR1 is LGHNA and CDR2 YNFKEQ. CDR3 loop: CASSWTTGESGYTF. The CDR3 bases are TGTGCCAGCAGCTGGACGACAGGGGAGAGTGGCTACACCTTC.

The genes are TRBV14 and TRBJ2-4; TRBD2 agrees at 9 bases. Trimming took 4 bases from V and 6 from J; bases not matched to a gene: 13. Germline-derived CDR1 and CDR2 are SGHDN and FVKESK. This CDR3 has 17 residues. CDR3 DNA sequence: TGTGCCAGCAGCCCGTTTGGGGCTAGCGGGACCCGAAACATTCAGTACTTC. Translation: CASSPFGASGTRNIQYF. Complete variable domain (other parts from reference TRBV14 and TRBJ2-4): EAGVTQFPSHSVIEKGQTVTLRCDPISGHDNLYWYRRVMGKEIKFLLHFVKESKQDESGMPNNRFLAERTGGTYSTLKVQPAELEDSGVYFCASSPFGASGTRNIQYFGAGTRLSVL.

CDR3 amino acids: CASSQDPGTSAQGSAGELFF. The DNA of the CDR3 is TGTGCCAGCAGCCAAGACCCCGGGACTAGCGCCCAAGGGTCCGCCGGGGAGCTGTTTTTT. The gene calls are TRBV3-1 (or the pseudogene TRBV3-2) and TRBJ2-2; 10 bases match TRBD2. CDR3 length: 20 residues. J lost 6 bases, V lost 0 bases, and 16 bases had no gene match. CDR1 is LGHDT, CDR2 YNNKEL, per germline (reference sequence).

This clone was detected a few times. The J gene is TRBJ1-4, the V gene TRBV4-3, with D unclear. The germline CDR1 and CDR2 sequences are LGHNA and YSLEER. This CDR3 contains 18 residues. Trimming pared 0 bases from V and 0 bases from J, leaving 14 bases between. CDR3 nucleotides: TGCGCCAGCAGCCAAGACCCCAGGCCCGCGACAACTAATGAAAAACTGTTTTTT. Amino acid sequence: CASSQDPRPATTNEKLFF.

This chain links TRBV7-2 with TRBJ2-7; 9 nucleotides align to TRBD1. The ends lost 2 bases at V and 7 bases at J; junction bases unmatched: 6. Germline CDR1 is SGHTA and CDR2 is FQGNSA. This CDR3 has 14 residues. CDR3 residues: CASSLNSDRGEQYF. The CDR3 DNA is TGTGCCAGCAGCTTAAATTCGGACAGGGGAGAGCAGTACTTC.

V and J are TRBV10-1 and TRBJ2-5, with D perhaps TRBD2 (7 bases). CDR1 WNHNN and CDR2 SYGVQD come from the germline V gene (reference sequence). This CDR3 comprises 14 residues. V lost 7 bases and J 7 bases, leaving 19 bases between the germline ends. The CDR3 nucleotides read TGCGCCAGCACCGCGGGGGCCCATCCAGGGACCCAGTACTTC. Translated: CASTAGAHPGTQYF.

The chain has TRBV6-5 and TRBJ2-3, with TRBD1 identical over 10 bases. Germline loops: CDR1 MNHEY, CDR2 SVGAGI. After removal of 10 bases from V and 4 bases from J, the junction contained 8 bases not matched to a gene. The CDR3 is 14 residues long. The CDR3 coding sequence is TGTGCCACCTACGACAGGGGGCGGGCAGATACGCAGTATTTT. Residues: CATYDRGRADTQYF.

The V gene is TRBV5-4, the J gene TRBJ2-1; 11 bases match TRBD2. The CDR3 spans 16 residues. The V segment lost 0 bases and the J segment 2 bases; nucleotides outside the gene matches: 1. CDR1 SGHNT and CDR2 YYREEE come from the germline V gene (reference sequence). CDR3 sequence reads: CASSLGTSGPYNEQFF. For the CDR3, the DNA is TGTGCCAGCAGCTTGGGGACTAGCGGGCCCTACAATGAGCAGTTCTTC.

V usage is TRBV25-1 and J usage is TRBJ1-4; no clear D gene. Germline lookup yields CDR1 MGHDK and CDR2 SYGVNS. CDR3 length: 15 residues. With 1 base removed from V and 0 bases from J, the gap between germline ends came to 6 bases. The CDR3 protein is CASSELWPTNEKLFF. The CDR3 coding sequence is TGTGCCAGCAGTGAATTATGGCCAACTAATGAAAAACTGTTTTTT.

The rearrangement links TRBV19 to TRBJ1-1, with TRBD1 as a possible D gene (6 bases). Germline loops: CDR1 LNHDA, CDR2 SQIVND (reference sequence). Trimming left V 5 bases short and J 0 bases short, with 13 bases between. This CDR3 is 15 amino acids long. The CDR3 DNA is TGTGCCAGTAGTCTACAAGGGACATTGAACACTGAAGCTTTCTTT. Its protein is CASSLQGTLNTEAFF. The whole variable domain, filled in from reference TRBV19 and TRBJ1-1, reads DGGITQSPKYLFRKEGQNVTLSCEQNLNHDAMYWYRQDPGQGLRLIYYSQIVNDFQKGDIAEGYSVSREKKESFPLTVTSAQKNPTAFYLCASSLQGTLNTEAFFGQGTRLTVV.

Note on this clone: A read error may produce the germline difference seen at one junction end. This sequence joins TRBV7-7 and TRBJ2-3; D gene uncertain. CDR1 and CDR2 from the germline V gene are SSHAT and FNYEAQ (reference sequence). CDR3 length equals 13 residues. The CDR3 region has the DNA TGTGCTAGCAGCTTAGAGAGGACAGATACGCAGTATTTT. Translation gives CASSLERTDTQYF.